This TCR beta chain came from a study of cytomegalovirus exposure and HLA in healthy donors. General study points: Within a later analysis, the majority of CMV-associated TCR beta chains appeared HLA-restricted. Owing to their indistinguishability, certain V segments, notably TRBV6-2 and TRBV6-3, were excluded. Among TCR beta chains, those listed as cytomegalovirus-associated numbered some 170. Most likely, a cluster of highly shared sequence variants arose as a sequencing artifact.

The CDR3 totals 17 residues. Losses at the gene ends were 0 bases for V and 0 bases for J; bases not matched to a gene: 6. Per germline, CDR1 LNHNV and CDR2 YYDKDF (reference sequence). Comments on this clone: The antigen is unknown.

60 Vbeta and 13 Jbeta primers were used in PCR. The method was immunoSEQ multiplex PCR; TCRdb's version includes in-frame clones alone and lacks a portion of them. The sample has almost 200,000 clones, around 79% seen once. The sequenced sample consisted of PBMCs. The gene calls are TRBV15 and TRBJ2-5, with 8 bases identical to TRBD2. The source is a woman aged 30 to 39 in good health and CMV-seropositive. CDR3 region: CATSRDLGGGYQETQYF. The CDR3 DNA follows: TGTGCCACCAGCAGAGACCTGGGCGGGGGGTACCAAGAGACCCAGTACTTC.